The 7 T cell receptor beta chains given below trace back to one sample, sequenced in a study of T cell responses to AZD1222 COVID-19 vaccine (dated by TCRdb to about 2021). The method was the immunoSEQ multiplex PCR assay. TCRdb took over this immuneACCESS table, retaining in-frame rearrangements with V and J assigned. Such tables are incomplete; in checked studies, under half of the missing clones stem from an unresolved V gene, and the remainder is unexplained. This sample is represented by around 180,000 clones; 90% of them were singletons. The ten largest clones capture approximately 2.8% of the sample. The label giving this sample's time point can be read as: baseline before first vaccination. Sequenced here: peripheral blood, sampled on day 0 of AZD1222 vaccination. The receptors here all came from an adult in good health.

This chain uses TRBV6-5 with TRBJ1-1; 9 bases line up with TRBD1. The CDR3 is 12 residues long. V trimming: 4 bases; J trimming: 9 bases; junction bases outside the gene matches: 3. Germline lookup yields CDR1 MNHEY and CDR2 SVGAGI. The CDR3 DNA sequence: TGTGCCAGCAGTTCCGGGACAGGGCAAGCTTTCTTT. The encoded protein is CASSSGTGQAFF.

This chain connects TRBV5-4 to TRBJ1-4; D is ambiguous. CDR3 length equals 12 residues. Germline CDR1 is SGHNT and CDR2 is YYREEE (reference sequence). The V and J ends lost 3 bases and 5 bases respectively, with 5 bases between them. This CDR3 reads CASSSWNEKLFF. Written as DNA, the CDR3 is TGTGCCAGCAGCTCCTGGAATGAAAAACTGTTTTTT.

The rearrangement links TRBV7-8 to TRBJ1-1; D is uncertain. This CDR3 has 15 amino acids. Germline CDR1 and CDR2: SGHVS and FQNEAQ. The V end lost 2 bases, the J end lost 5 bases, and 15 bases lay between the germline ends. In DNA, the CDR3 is TGTGCCAGCAGCTTAAAGAGGGAGTCGAGGACTGAAGCTTTCTTT. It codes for CASSLKRESRTEAFF.

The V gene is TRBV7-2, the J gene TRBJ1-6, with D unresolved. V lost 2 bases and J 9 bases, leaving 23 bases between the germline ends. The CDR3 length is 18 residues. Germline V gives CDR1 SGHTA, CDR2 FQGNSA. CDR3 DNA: TGTGCCAGCAGCTTACCCTTGGAGCCTTCTACCCACCCTTCACCCCTCCACTTT. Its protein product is CASSLPLEPSTHPSPLHF.

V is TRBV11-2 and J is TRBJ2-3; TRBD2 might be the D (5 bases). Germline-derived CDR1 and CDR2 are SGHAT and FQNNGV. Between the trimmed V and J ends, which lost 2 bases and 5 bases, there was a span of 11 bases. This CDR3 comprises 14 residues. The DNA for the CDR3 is TGTGCCAGCAGCTTAACCCCCCGGGGAGATACGCAGTATTTT. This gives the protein CASSLTPRGDTQYF. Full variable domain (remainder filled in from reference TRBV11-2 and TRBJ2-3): EAGVAQSPRYKIIEKRQSVAFWCNPISGHATLYWYQQILGQGPKLLIQFQNNGVVDDSQLPKDRFSAERLKGVDSTLKIQPAKLEDSAVYLCASSLTPRGDTQYFGPGTRLTVL.

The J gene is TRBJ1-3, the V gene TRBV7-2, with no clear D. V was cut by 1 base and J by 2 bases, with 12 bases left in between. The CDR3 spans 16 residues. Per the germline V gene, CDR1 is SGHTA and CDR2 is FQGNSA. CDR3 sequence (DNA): TGTGCCAGCAGCTTAGGTTGGGTGGGAGCTGGAAACACCATATATTTT. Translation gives CASSLGWVGAGNTIYF.

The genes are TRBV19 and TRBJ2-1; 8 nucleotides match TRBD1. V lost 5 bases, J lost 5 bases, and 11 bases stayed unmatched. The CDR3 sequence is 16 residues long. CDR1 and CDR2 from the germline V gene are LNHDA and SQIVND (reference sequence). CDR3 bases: TGTGCCAGTAGTTCAAAAGGGACAGGCGGGGACAATGAGCAGTTCTTC. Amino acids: CASSSKGTGGDNEQFF.